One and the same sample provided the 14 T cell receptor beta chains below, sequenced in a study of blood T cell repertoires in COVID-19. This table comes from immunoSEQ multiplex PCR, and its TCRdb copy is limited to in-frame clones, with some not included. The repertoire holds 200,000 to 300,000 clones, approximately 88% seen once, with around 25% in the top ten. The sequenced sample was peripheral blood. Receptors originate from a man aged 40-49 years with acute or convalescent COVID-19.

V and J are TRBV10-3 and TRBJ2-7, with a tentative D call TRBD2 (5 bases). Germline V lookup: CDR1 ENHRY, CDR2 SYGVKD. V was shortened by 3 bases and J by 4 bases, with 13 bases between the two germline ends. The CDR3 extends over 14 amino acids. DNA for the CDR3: TGTGCCATCAGTGACGAGCTGGACTTTTACGAGCAGTACTTC. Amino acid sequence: CAISDELDFYEQYF.

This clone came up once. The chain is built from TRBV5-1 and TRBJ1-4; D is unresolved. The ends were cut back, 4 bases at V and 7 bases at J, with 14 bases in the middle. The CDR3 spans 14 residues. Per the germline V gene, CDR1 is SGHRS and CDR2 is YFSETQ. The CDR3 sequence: CASSPREAGEKLFF. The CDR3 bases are TGCGCCAGCAGCCCTCGGGAAGCAGGTGAAAAACTGTTTTTT. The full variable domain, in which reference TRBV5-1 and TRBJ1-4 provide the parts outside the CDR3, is KAGVTQTPRYLIKTRGQQVTLSCSPISGHRSVSWYQQTPGQGLQFLFEYFSETQRNKGNFPGRFSGRQFSNSRSEMNVSTLELGDSALYLCASSPREAGEKLFFGSGTQLSVL.

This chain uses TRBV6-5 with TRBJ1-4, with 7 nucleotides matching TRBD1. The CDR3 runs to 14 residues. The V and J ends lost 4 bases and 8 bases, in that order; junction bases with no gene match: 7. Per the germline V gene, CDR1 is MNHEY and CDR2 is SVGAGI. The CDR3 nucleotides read TGTGCCAGCAGTTCGACAGGGTCGTTAGAAAAACTGTTTTTT. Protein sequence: CASSSTGSLEKLFF.

The CDR3 DNA is TGTGCCAGTTCCCCGACAGGGAACACCGGGGAGCTGTTTTTT. It codes for CASSPTGNTGELFF. The chain recombines TRBV19 with TRBJ2-2; a weak D match, TRBD1 (6 bases). Germline CDR1 reads LNHDA; CDR2 reads SQIVND (reference sequence). Trimming pared 8 bases from V and 1 base from J, leaving 11 bases between. The CDR3 extends over 14 amino acids.

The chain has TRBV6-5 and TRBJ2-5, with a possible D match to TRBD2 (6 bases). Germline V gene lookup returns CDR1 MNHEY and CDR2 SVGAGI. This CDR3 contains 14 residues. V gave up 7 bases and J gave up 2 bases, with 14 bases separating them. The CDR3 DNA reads TGTGCCAGCATCCGACTAGTCGAACAAGAGACCCAGTACTTC. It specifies CASIRLVEQETQYF.

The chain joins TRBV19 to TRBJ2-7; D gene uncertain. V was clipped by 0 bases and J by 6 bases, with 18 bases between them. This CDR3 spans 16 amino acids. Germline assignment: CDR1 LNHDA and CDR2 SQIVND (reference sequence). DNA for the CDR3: TGTGCCAGTAGTATAGACCTTAGGAGCCCTCTCGGCGAGCAGTACTTC. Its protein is CASSIDLRSPLGEQYF. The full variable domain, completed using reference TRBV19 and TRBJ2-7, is DGGITQSPKYLFRKEGQNVTLSCEQNLNHDAMYWYRQDPGQGLRLIYYSQIVNDFQKGDIAEGYSVSREKKESFPLTVTSAQKNPTAFYLCASSIDLRSPLGEQYFGPGTRLTVT.

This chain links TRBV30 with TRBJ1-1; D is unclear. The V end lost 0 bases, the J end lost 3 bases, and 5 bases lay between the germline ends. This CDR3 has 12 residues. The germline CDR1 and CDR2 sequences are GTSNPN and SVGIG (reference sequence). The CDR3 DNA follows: TGTGCCTGGAGTGTCAGATACACTGAAGCTTTCTTT. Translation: CAWSVRYTEAFF.

CDR3: CASSPLDSAGEKLFF. In nucleotides, the CDR3 is TGTGCCAGCAGCCCCTTAGACTCGGCGGGTGAAAAACTGTTTTTT. The V and J genes are TRBV14 and TRBJ1-4; D call uncertain. The germline CDR1 and CDR2 sequences are SGHDN and FVKESK. This CDR3 contains 15 residues. V dropped 4 bases and J dropped 7 bases, with 16 bases sitting between them.

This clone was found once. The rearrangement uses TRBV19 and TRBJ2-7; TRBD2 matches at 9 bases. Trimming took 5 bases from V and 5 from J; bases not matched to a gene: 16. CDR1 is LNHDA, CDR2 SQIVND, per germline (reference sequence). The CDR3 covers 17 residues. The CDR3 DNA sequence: TGTGCCAGTAGTCGGACTAGCGCCTCGGATAGGGCGGACGAGCAGTACTTC. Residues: CASSRTSASDRADEQYF.

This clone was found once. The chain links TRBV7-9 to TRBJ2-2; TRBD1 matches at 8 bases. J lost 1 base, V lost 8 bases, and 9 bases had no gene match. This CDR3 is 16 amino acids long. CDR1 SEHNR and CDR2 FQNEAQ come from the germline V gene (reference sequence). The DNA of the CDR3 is TGTGCCAGCTTCCGGGACAGGATAATGAACACCGGGGAGCTGTTTTTT. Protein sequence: CASFRDRIMNTGELFF.

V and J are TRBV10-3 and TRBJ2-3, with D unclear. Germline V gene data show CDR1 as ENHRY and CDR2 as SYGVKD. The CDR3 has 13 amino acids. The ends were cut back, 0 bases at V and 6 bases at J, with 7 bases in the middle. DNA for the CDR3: TGTGCCATCAGTGAGTCTCAGCGCGATACGCAGTATTTT. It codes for CAISESQRDTQYF.

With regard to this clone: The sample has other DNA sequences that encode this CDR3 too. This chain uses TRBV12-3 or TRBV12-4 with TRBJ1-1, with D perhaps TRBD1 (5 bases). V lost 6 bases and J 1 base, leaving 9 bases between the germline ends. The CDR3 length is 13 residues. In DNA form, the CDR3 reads TGTGCCAGCAGATTAACAGGGAACACTGAAGCTTTCTTT. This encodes CASRLTGNTEAFF.

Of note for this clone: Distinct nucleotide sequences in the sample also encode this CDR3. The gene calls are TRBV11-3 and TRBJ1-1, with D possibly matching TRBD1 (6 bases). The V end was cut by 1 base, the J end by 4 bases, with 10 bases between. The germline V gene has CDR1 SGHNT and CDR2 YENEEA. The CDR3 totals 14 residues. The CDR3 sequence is CASSLGEGGTEAFF. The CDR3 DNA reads TGTGCCAGCAGCTTAGGGGAGGGGGGCACTGAAGCTTTCTTT.

This CDR3 reads CASSETGGRAYEQYF. CDR3 nucleotides: TGTGCCAGCAGTGAAACAGGGGGGAGAGCCTACGAGCAGTACTTC. The genes are TRBV6-1 and TRBJ2-7; 8 nucleotides match TRBD1. The CDR3 has 15 amino acids. The trim removed 2 bases at V and 2 bases at J, leaving 5 bases unmatched. Germline CDR1 and CDR2: MNHNS and SASEGT.